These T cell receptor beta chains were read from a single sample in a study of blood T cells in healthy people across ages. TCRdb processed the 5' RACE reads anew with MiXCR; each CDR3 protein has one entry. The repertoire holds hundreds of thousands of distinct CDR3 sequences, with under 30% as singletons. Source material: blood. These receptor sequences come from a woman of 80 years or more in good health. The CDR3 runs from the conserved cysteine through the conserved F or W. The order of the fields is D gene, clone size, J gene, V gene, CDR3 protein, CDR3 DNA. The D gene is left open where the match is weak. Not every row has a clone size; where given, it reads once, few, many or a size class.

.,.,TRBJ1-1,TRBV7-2,CASLQALNTEAFF,TGTGCCAGTTTACAGGCTTTGAACACTGAAGCTTTCTTT
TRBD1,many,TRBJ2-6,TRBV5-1,CASSLWTGRSGANVLTF,TGCGCCAGCAGCTTGTGGACAGGGCGCTCTGGGGCCAACGTCCTGACTTTC
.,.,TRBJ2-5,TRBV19,CASSSPGVQYF,TGTGCCAGTAGTTCGCCGGGGGTCCAGTACTTC
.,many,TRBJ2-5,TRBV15,CATRRYQETQYF,TGTGCCACCAGGCGGTACCAAGAGACCCAGTACTTC
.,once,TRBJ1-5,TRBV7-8,CASSLGMGNQPQHF,TGTGCCAGCAGCTTAGGGATGGGGAATCAGCCCCAGCATTTT
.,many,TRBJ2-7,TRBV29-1,CSAKVFYEQYF,TGCAGCGCCAAGGTCTTCTACGAGCAGTACTTC
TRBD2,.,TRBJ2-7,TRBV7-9,CASRLLAGNYNEQYF,TGTGCCAGCAGGTTACTAGCGGGGAACTACAATGAGCAGTACTTC
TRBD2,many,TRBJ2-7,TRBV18,CASSPGEGLYEQYF,TGTGCCAGCTCACCAGGGGAGGGCCTCTACGAGCAGTACTTC
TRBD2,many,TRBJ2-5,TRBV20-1,CSARGLAGGLETQYF,TGCAGTGCTAGGGGACTAGCGGGGGGGCTAGAGACCCAGTACTTC
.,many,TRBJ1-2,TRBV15,CATSRDAGTQNALLYGYTF,TGTGCCACCAGCAGAGATGCGGGGACCCAAAATGCTCTGTTATATGGCTACACCTTC
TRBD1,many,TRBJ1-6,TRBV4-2,CASSQEKTGNSPLHF,TGTGCCAGCAGCCAAGAAAAGACAGGGAACTCACCCCTCCACTTT
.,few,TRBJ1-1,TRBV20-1,CSAGLSWNTEAFF,TGCAGTGCCGGTCTGTCCTGGAACACTGAAGCTTTCTTT
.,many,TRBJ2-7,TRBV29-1,CSFQAGPYEQYF,TGCAGCTTCCAGGCAGGCCCATACGAGCAGTACTTC
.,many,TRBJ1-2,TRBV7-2,CASSSGGGFNYGYTF,TGTGCCAGCAGCTCCGGGGGCGGTTTCAACTATGGCTACACCTTC
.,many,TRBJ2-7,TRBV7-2,CASSLVYKGSYEQYF,TGTGCCAGCAGCTTAGTTTACAAGGGCTCCTACGAGCAGTACTTC
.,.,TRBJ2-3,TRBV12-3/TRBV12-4,CASSLGRGGTDAQYF,TGTGCCAGCAGTTTGGGGAGAGGAGGCACAGATGCGCAGTATTTT
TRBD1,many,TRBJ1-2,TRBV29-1,CSVASTGGFYGYTF,TGCAGCGTGGCCAGTACAGGGGGCTTCTATGGCTACACCTTC
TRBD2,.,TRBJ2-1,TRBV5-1,CASGSWGLAESSSYNEQFF,TGCGCCAGCGGATCTTGGGGACTAGCGGAAAGTTCCTCCTACAATGAGCAGTTCTTC
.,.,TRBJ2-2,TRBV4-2,CASSLATGELFF,TGTGCCAGCAGTCTAGCAACCGGGGAGCTGTTTTTT
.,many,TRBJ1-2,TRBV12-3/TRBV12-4,CASTDSRGNGYTF,TGTGCCAGCACCGACAGCAGGGGTAATGGCTACACCTTC
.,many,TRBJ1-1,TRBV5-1,CASSLARGNTEAFF,TGCGCCAGCAGCTTGGCACGGGGGAACACTGAAGCTTTCTTT
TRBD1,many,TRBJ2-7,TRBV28,CASTDRGYEQYF,TGTGCCAGTACGGACAGGGGTTACGAGCAGTACTTC